A single TCR beta chain is shown here with its context. Its antigen is as yet unknown. The study's library attached unique molecular identifiers to single cDNA molecules. Original handling: Per-sample TCR counts ranged from roughly 20,000 to 750,000, median 95,638. Via MiXCR, TCRdb re-called the RACE reads, giving one row per CDR3 protein. V and J calls and clone size were set by TCRdb, not the authors. The sample has approximately 79,000 distinct CDR3 sequences, about 8.7% seen once; the top ten hold around 1.4%. This sample is drawn from a study of human T cells and chemical hapten exposure. Overall study context: Small pooled library volume differences mainly caused per-sample TCR yield variation.

Study findings and constraints: TCRs whose frequency exceeded 1 in 1000 remained the same following DPC sensitization.

From germline, CDR1 is DFQATT and CDR2 SNEGSKA (reference sequence). J was trimmed by 4 bases and V by 3 bases; bases with no gene match: 5. There are 14 residues in the CDR3. Time point reported: healthy volunteer bleed at 6 weeks. Total RNA was isolated from whole blood that had not been fractionated. The origin of this receptor is a male donor in good health. Some clones in this sample may be carry-over from other donors' samples. Source material: whole blood. This chain links TRBV20-1 with TRBJ2-2, with 7 bases fitting TRBD1. CDR3 region: CSASEGQFTGELFF. CDR3 bases: TGCAGTGCTAGTGAGGGACAGTTCACCGGGGAGCTGTTTTTT.